The subject of this entry is one T cell receptor (beta chain). At one end, the junction sequence differs from germline, possibly due to a read error. This entry belongs to a study of blood T cell repertoires in COVID-19. On the study more broadly: The United States, Italy and Spain provided the acute and convalescent COVID-19 samples.

Per the authors' pipeline: Cell counts per sample came from amplifying reference gene primers. The method was immunoSEQ multiplex PCR; TCRdb's version includes in-frame clones alone and lacks a portion of them. That table furnishes V, J and clone size, whereas the DNA furnished D and trimming. The repertoire includes approximately 140,000 clones, more than 80% of them detected once, and 2.2% sits in the top ten. Sequenced: peripheral blood. The clonotype originates from a man aged 70-80 years with acute or convalescent COVID-19.

CDR3 coding DNA: TGTGCCAGCAGTAGGGGTCGCACCTCTCGAAACACCATATATTTT. Translation gives CASSRGRTSRNTIYF. The chain couples TRBV6-5 to TRBJ1-3; TRBD1 might be the D (5 bases). This CDR3 contains 15 residues. The germline CDR1 and CDR2 sequences are MNHEY and SVGAGI.